The 10 T cell receptor beta chains in this list originate from one sample, sequenced in a study of T cells in Graves' hyperthyroidism and ophthalmopathy. TCR beta CDR3 regions were amplified from RNA transcripts. Researchers ran a first-round RT-PCR on the TCR CDR3 using the HTBI primer set. TCRdb fed the multiplex PCR reads into MiXCR, producing one record per CDR3 protein. Of hundreds of thousands of distinct CDR3 sequences in the sample, under 15% are singletons; the top ten hold around 4.5%. The sample comprised blood. Receptors were obtained from a woman aged 40 to 50 with Graves' ophthalmopathy.

This clonotype showed up many times. The chain couples TRBV2 to TRBJ2-7, with D possibly being TRBD1 (5 bases). The germline V gene encodes CDR1 SNHLY and CDR2 FYNNEI. This CDR3 region has 14 residues. V was trimmed by 2 bases and J by 0 bases, leaving 8 bases between them. CDR3 coding DNA: TGTGCCAGCAGTGAATACAGGAACTCCTACGAGCAGTACTTC. Its translation is CASSEYRNSYEQYF.

This clonotype showed up many times. The chain has TRBV7-9 and TRBJ2-4, with 10 bases that match TRBD1. CDR3 length: 16 amino acids. Trimming took 4 bases from V and 0 from J; bases not matched to a gene: 3. The germline gives CDR1 SEHNR, CDR2 FQNEAQ (reference sequence). The CDR3, as DNA: TGTGCCAGCAGCTCCCGGGACAGGGGAGCCAAAAACATTCAGTACTTC. Amino acids: CASSSRDRGAKNIQYF.

This sequence joins TRBV27 and TRBJ2-7; 8 bases line up with TRBD1. V was clipped by 5 bases and J by 3 bases; unmatched bases: 12. CDR1 MNHEY and CDR2 SMNVEV come from the germline V gene (reference sequence). CDR3 length: 16 residues. The CDR3 sequence: CASSTQTGVDYYEQYF. For the CDR3, the DNA is TGTGCCAGCAGTACACAGACAGGGGTTGATTACTACGAGCAGTACTTC.

This clonotype was observed a handful of times. V is TRBV5-1 and J is TRBJ1-5, with D perhaps TRBD1 (5 bases). Germline V gene lookup returns CDR1 SGHRS and CDR2 YFSETQ. The CDR3 has 17 amino acids. The V end was cut by 4 bases, the J end by 4 bases, with 21 bases between. The CDR3 coding sequence is TGCGCCAGCAGCAAGGCGGGGGGGGTTAACGGGAATCAGCCCCAGCATTTT. Translation gives CASSKAGGVNGNQPQHF.

This clonotype was observed at least ten times. The CDR3 nucleotides read TGTGCCAGCAGCTTACCGGGGGCGAACTATGGCTACACCTTC. Protein product: CASSLPGANYGYTF. The chain combines TRBV11-2 with TRBJ1-2; the D gene is possibly TRBD1 (6 bases). The CDR3 runs 14 residues. V dropped 2 bases and J dropped 2 bases, with 9 bases sitting between them. Germline-derived CDR1 and CDR2 are SGHAT and FQNNGV. The variable domain in full, completed from reference TRBV11-2 and TRBJ1-2, reads EAGVAQSPRYKIIEKRQSVAFWCNPISGHATLYWYQQILGQGPKLLIQFQNNGVVDDSQLPKDRFSAERLKGVDSTLKIQPAKLEDSAVYLCASSLPGANYGYTFGSGTRLTVV.

V and J are TRBV5-1 and TRBJ1-1; D might be TRBD1 (5 bases). This CDR3 has 14 residues. V was pared by 2 bases and J by 1 base, with 9 bases between. In germline, CDR1 is SGHRS, CDR2 YFSETQ. The CDR3 region is CASSFNGQNTEAFF. The CDR3 DNA reads as TGCGCCAGCAGCTTCAACGGACAGAACACTGAAGCTTTCTTT.

This clonotype came up many times. The rearrangement uses TRBV6-5 and TRBJ2-7, with a possible D match to TRBD2 (7 bases). This CDR3 comprises 14 residues. V was pared by 6 bases and J by 0 bases, with 12 bases between. CDR1 MNHEY and CDR2 SVGAGI come from the germline V gene. The CDR3 DNA follows: TGTGCCAGCAGGAGGGGGGGGAGCTCCTACGAGCAGTACTTC. It encodes CASRRGGSSYEQYF.

The rearrangement uses TRBV20-1 and TRBJ2-2; D perhaps matches TRBD2 (6 bases). Germline V gene data show CDR1 as DFQATT and CDR2 as SNEGSKA (reference sequence). This CDR3 spans 11 amino acids. Trimming removed 6 bases from V and 7 bases from J, with 9 bases in between. The DNA of the CDR3 is TGCAGTGCCGGGGGTGGCGGGGAGCTGTTTTTT. Translation: CSAGGGGELFF.

This clonotype was counted at least ten times. V is TRBV12-5 and J is TRBJ2-7; 11 positions match TRBD2. Trimming removed 2 bases from V and 3 bases from J; junction bases left unmatched: 12. CDR1 is LGHNT and CDR2 is FRNRAP in the germline V gene. There are 18 residues in the CDR3. For the CDR3, the DNA is TGTGCTAGTGGTTTGTTACTAGCGGGAGATAAAAGGGACTACGAGCAGTACTTC. It codes for CASGLLLAGDKRDYEQYF.

Worth noting for this clonotype: A read error is possible here, since a much larger clone lies one base away. V gene TRBV6-5 combines with J gene TRBJ2-7, with TRBD2 identical over 12 bases. Germline V lookup: CDR1 MNHEY, CDR2 SVGAGI. The CDR3 sequence is 15 residues long. Here the CDR3 DNA reads TGTGCCAGCAGTTTGACTAGCGGGAGCCGGCACGAGCGGTACTTC. Translated: CASSLTSGSRHERYF.